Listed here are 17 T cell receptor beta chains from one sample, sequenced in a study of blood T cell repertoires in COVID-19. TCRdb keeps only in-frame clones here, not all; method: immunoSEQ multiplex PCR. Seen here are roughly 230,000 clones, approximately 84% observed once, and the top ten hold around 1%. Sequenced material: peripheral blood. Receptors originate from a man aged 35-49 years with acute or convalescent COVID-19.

This CDR3 is CASSELPSEAFF. Written as DNA, the CDR3 is TGTGCCAGCAGTGAACTCCCCAGTGAAGCTTTCTTT. The V and J genes are TRBV2 and TRBJ1-1, with D hard to call. There are 12 residues in the CDR3. Germline V gene lookup returns CDR1 SNHLY and CDR2 FYNNEI. V was trimmed by 2 bases and J by 7 bases, leaving 8 bases between them.

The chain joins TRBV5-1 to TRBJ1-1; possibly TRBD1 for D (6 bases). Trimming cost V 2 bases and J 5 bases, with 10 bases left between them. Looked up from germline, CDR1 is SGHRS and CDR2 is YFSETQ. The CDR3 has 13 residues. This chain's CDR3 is CASSFAGETEAFF. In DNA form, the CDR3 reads TGCGCCAGCAGCTTTGCAGGGGAAACTGAAGCTTTCTTT.

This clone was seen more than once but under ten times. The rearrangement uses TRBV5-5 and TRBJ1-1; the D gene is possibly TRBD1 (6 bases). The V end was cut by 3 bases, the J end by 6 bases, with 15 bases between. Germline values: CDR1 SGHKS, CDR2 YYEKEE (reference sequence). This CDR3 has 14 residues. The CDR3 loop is CASSSLTGSPEAFF. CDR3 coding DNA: TGTGCCAGCAGCTCACTAACAGGGAGCCCTGAAGCTTTCTTT.

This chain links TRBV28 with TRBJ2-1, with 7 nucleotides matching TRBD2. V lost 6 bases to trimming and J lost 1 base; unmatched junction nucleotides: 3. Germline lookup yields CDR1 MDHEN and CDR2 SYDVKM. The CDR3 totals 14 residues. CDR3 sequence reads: CASSWGGSYNEQFF. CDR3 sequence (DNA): TGTGCCAGCAGCTGGGGGGGGTCCTACAATGAGCAGTTCTTC.

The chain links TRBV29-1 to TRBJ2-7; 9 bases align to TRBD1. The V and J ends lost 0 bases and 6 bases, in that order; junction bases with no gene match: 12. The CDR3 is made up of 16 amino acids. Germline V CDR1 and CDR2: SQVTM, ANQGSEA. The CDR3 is CSVEDSKRTGVREQYF. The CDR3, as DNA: TGCAGCGTTGAAGACTCGAAAAGGACAGGGGTGCGCGAGCAGTACTTC.

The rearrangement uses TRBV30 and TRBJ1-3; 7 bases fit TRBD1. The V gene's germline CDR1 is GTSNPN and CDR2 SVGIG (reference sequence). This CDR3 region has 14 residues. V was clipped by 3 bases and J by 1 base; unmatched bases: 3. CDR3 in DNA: TGTGCCTGGAGCAGGGGGGTTTCTGGAAACACCATATATTTT. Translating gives CAWSRGVSGNTIYF.

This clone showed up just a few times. The CDR3 reads CASSRDTRNEQFF. The CDR3 DNA reads as TGTGCCAGCAGCCGGGACACAAGAAATGAGCAGTTCTTC. The chain employs TRBV6-5 and TRBJ2-1, with a weak D call TRBD1 (6 bases). V gave up 6 bases and J gave up 7 bases, with 13 bases separating them. Germline V gene sequence: CDR1 MNHEY, CDR2 SVGAGI. CDR3 length: 13 amino acids.

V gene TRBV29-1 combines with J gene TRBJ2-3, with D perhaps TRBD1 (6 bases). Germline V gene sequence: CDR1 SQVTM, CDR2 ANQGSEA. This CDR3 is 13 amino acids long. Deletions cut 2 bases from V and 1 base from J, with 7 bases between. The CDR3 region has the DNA TGCAGCGTTGAACCAGGGGGCACAGATACGCAGTATTTT. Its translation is CSVEPGGTDTQYF.

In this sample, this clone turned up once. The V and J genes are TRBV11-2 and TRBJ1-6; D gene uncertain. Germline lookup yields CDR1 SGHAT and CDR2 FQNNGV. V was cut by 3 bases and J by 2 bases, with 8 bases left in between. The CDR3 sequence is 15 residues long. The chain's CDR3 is CASSFGDTYNSPLHF. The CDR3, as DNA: TGTGCCAGCAGCTTCGGGGATACCTATAATTCACCCCTCCACTTT.

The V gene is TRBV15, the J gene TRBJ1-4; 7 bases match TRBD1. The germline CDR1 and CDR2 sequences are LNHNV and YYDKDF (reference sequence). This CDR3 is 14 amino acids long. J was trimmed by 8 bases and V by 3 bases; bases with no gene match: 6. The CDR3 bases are TGTGCCACCAGCAGTAGGTTCAGGGGGGAAAAACTGTTTTTT. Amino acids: CATSSRFRGEKLFF.

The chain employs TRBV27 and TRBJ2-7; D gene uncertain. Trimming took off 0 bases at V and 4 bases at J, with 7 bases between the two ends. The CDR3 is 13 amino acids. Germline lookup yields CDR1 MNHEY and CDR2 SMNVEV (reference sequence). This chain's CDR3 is CASSLSSTYEQYF. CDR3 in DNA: TGTGCCAGCAGTTTATCTTCCACTTACGAGCAGTACTTC.

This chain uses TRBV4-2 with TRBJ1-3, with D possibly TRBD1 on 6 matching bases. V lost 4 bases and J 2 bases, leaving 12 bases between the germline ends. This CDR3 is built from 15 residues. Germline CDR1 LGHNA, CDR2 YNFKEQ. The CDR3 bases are TGTGCCAGCAGCCCGAGCAAGGGGGCTGGAAACACCATATATTTT. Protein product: CASSPSKGAGNTIYF.

Here the CDR3 DNA reads TGTGCCAGCAAGACCCGGGGGGGGGCCTACGAGCAGTACTTC. Translating it yields CASKTRGGAYEQYF. The chain links TRBV7-2 to TRBJ2-7; TRBD2 matches at 8 bases. The CDR3 extends over 14 amino acids. In germline, CDR1 is SGHTA, CDR2 FQGNSA. Trimming at V came to 7 bases and at J to 2 bases, leaving 7 bases not matched to a gene.

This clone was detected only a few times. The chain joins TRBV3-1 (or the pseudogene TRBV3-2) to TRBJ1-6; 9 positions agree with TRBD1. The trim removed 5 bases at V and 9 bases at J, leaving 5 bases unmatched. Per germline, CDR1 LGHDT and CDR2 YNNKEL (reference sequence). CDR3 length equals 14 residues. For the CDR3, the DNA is TGTGCCAGCAGCGTTACAGGGGGCTCTTCACCCCTCCACTTT. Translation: CASSVTGGSSPLHF.

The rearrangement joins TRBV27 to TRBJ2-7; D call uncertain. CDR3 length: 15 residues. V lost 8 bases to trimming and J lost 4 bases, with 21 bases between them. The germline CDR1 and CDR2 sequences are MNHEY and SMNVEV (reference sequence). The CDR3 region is CASPLRPRLVYEQYF. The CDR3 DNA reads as TGTGCCAGCCCCCTCCGCCCCCGACTCGTTTACGAGCAGTACTTC.

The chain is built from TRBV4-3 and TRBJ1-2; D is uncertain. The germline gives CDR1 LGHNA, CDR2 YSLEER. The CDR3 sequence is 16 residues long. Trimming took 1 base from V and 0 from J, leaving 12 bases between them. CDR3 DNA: TGCGCCAGCAGCCAAGGTACGGAGTTAGCTAACTATGGCTACACCTTC. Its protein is CASSQGTELANYGYTF.

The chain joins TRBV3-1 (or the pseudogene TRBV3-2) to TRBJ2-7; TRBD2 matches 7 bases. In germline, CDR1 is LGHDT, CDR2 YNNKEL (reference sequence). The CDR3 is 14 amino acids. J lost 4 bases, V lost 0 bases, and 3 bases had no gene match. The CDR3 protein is CASSQDPGRYEQYF. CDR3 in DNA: TGTGCCAGCAGCCAAGATCCCGGGAGGTACGAGCAGTACTTC.